The clone carrying this T cell receptor beta chain has more than one count but fewer than ten. Its antigen is unidentified. In TCRdb, the 5' RACE reads were re-called with MiXCR into one record per CDR3 protein. The sample holds 500,000 to 650,000 distinct CDR3 sequences; approximately 5.3% are singletons and the top ten take roughly 3.3%. The CDR3 has 14 residues. Between the trimmed V and J ends, which lost 5 bases and 4 bases, there was a span of 14 bases. The source of the sample is a study of CD8 T cells in ankylosing spondylitis. General study points: Blood from ankylosing spondylitis patients appeared to carry a characteristic roughly eight-variant TCR beta motif.

The clonotype comes from a male donor with ankylosing spondylitis. Sequencing was performed on blood, either unsorted or a sorted T cell fraction (not recorded which). This rearrangement joins TRBV12-3 or TRBV12-4 to TRBJ1-1; tentative D call: TRBD1 (6 bases). This CDR3 is CASSADFRGTEAFF. The CDR3, as DNA: TGTGCCAGCAGTGCGGACTTCAGGGGCACTGAAGCTTTCTTT.